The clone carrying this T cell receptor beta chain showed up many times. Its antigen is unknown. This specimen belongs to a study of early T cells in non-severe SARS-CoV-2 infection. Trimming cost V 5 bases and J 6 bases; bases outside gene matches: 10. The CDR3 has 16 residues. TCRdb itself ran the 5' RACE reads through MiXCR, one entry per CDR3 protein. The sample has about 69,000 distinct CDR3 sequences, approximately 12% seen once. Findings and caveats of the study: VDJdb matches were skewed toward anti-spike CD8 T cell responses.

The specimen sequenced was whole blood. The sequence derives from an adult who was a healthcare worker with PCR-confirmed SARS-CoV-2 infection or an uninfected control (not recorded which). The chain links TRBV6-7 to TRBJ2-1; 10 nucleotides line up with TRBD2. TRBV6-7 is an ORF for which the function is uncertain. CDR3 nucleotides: TGTGCCAGCAGTGAAGCCGGGACTAGCGATTTCAATGAGCAGTTCTTC. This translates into CASSEAGTSDFNEQFF.